This TCR beta chain emerged from a study of blood T cells in healthy people across ages. Study context: Template switching retrieved approximately one barcoded beta molecule for each two T cells.

This clonotype has more than one count but fewer than ten. Donors ranged from about 6 to 90 years old and were healthy Caucasians in Russia. For the second PCR, which ran for about 7 to 11 cycles, a sample-barcoded 5' primer and a J-beta primer mix were used. Each TCR beta cDNA got a 12-nucleotide random molecular identifier. TCRdb re-analysed the 5' RACE reads in MiXCR, keeping a single row per CDR3 protein. The repertoire holds roughly 800,000 distinct CDR3 sequences, with roughly 34% as singletons. Germline V CDR1 and CDR2: SQVTM, ANQGSEA. The CDR3 consists of 15 residues. V gave up 4 bases and J gave up 1 base, with 15 bases separating them.

The chain carries TRBV29-1 and TRBJ2-3; either TRBD1 or TRBD2 may fit D (5 bases each). Sequenced sample: blood. The origin of this receptor is a man aged 18 to 29 in good health. The DNA of the CDR3 is TGCAGCGTTGCCACTAAAGGGACGGGCACAGATACGCAGTATTTT. Translated: CSVATKGTGTDTQYF.